The source of this T cell receptor beta chain is a study of blood T cell repertoires in COVID-19. At the level of the study: Both acute and convalescent COVID-19 samples were obtained from the United States, Italy and Spain. The cDNA or gDNA used as material had been derived from T cells, B-cell-depleted T cells, or PBMCs.

Per the original data handling: Amplifying reference gene primers gave estimates of nucleated cell counts. The assay was immunoSEQ multiplex PCR, and TCRdb's table has in-frame clones only and misses some. V, J and clone size are taken as reported in that table, and D and trimming were inferred from the DNA itself. The repertoire holds about 73,000 clones, with 89% as singletons. Material for sequencing was peripheral blood. The receptor's source is a man older than 75 with acute or convalescent COVID-19.

The CDR3 DNA reads TGTGCCAGCAGCTTAGGGTCGAGGGTCGAGCAGTACTTC. Its translation: CASSLGSRVEQYF. The genes are TRBV7-2 and TRBJ2-7; TRBD2 is a possible D gene (5 bases). Trimming cost V 1 base and J 6 bases, with 10 bases left between them. CDR3 size: 13 residues. Germline lookup yields CDR1 SGHTA and CDR2 FQGNSA.